This T cell receptor (beta chain) is drawn from a study of T cells in Graves' hyperthyroidism and ophthalmopathy. About the research overall: Staff took peripheral blood when the initial diagnosis was made, before any treatment began.

To note about this clonotype: What it binds is unknown.

Germline CDR1 reads SGHTA; CDR2 reads FQGNSA. Trimming at V came to 4 bases and at J to 5 bases, leaving 3 bases not matched to a gene. This CDR3 comprises 13 residues. Overall study findings and caveats: A 13 V-J model separated ophthalmopathy from stable hyperthyroidism. For ophthalmopathy, model prediction preceded onset by a median about 6.4 months.

It was RNA transcripts that yielded the amplified TCR beta CDR3 regions. The primer set for the first-round RT-PCR of the TCR CDR3 was HTBI. TCRdb re-called the multiplex PCR reads with MiXCR, one entry per CDR3 protein. The sample carries hundreds of thousands of distinct CDR3 sequences, about 38% recorded once. This receptor was taken from a man aged 18 to 35 with Graves' hyperthyroidism. The chain is built from TRBV7-2 and TRBJ2-7; 9 bases fit TRBD2. Sequenced: blood. The CDR3 loop is CASSYSGRDEQYF. CDR3 DNA: TGTGCCAGCAGCTATAGCGGGAGAGACGAGCAGTACTTC.